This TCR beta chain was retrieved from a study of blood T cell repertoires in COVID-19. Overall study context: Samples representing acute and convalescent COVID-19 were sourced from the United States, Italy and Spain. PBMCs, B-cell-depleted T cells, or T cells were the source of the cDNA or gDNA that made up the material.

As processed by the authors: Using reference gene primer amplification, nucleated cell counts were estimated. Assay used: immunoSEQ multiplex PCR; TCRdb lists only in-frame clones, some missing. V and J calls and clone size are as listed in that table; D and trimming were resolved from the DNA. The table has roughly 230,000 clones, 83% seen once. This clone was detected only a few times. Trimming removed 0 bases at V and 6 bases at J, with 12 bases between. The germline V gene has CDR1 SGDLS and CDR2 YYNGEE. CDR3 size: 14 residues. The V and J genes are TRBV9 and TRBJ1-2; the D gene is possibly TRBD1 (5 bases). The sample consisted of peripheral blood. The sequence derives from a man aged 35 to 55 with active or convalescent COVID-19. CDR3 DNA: TGTGCCAGCAGCGTAGAGGGGTTCTCGGATGGCTACACCTTC. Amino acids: CASSVEGFSDGYTF.